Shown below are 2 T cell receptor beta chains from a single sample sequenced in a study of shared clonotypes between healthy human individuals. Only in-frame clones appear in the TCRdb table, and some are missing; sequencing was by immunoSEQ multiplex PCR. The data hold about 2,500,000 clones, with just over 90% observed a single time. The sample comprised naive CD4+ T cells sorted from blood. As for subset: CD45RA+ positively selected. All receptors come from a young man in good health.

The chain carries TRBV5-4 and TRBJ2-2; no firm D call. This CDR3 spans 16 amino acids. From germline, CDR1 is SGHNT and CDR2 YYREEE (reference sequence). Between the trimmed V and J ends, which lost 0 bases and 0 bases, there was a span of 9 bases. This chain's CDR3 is CASSLVGLANTGELFF. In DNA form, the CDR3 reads TGTGCCAGCAGCTTGGTGGGCCTCGCGAACACCGGGGAGCTGTTTTTT.

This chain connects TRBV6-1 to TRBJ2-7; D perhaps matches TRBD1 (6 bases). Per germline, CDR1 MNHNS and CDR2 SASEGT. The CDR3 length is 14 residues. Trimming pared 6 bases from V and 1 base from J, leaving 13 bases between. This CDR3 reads CASRPTGISYEQYF. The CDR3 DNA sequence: TGTGCCAGCAGGCCAACAGGGATTTCCTACGAGCAGTACTTC.